Ten or more counts support the clone carrying this T cell receptor (beta chain). Antigen unknown. Using RNA transcripts as the source, TCR beta CDR3 regions were amplified. Carried out on the TCR CDR3, a first-round RT-PCR used the HTBI primer set. MiXCR, run by TCRdb on the multiplex PCR reads, gives a single entry per CDR3 protein. The table includes 100,000 to 130,000 distinct CDR3 sequences, about 16% detected once. This entry belongs to a study of T cells in Graves' hyperthyroidism and ophthalmopathy. General observations from the study: Blood samples included most of the expanded thyroid clonotypes exceeding 0.001.

Germline V gene lookup returns CDR1 MDHEN and CDR2 SYDVKM. CDR3 length: 17 amino acids. V was trimmed by 5 bases and J by 4 bases, leaving 22 bases between them. The sample consisted of blood. The genes are TRBV28 and TRBJ2-3; TRBD2 might be the D (6 bases). This receptor was identified in a woman between 45 and 65 years old with Graves' hyperthyroidism. The CDR3 nucleotides read TGTGCCAGCAGTACCCCCCCGACTAGTTTCGGGTCAGATACGCAGTATTTT. The encoded protein is CASSTPPTSFGSDTQYF.